Listed here are 13 T cell receptor beta chains from one sample, sequenced in a study of T cell responses to AZD1222 COVID-19 vaccine. The protocol was immunoSEQ multiplex PCR, while the TCRdb copy is restricted to in-frame clones and leaves out a portion. The sample has some 88,000 clones, 90% seen once. Sequences were derived from peripheral blood, sampled 28 days after the second AZD1222 dose. These receptors originate from an adult who received the AZD1222 COVID-19 vaccine.

The chain uses TRBV6-4 and TRBJ1-2; D is ambiguous. CDR3 length: 17 residues. The germline V gene encodes CDR1 MRHNA and CDR2 SNTAGT. Trimming left V 3 bases short and J 4 bases short, with 21 bases between. CDR3 bases: TGTGCCAGCAGTGATTTAAACAGTGGAGTCGATCTCTATGGCTACACCTTC. It specifies CASSDLNSGVDLYGYTF.

The chain joins TRBV4-3 to TRBJ2-7; D call uncertain. V was trimmed by 0 bases and J by 3 bases, leaving 6 bases between them. The CDR3 consists of 13 residues. CDR1 and CDR2 from the germline V gene are LGHNA and YSLEER. Here the CDR3 reads CASSQEPGYEQYF. The CDR3 DNA reads TGCGCCAGCAGCCAAGAACCCGGCTACGAGCAGTACTTC.

The chain recombines TRBV4-3 with TRBJ1-2; 7 nucleotides line up with TRBD1. Germline CDR1 is LGHNA and CDR2 is YSLEER. The J segment lost 3 bases and the V segment lost 3 bases, leaving 13 bases of the junction unmatched. The CDR3 runs to 17 residues. CDR3 protein: CASSQGAGGGRDYGYTF. The CDR3 region has the DNA TGCGCCAGCAGCCAGGGCGCAGGGGGAGGCAGGGACTATGGCTACACCTTC.

CDR3 DNA sequence: TGTGCCAGCAGAAGGGACTTAGCGGGGGCGACTTCAACCGGGGAGCTGTTTTTT. It codes for CASRRDLAGATSTGELFF. The chain is built from TRBV2 and TRBJ2-2; 9 nucleotides agree with TRBD2. Trimming cost V 6 bases and J 5 bases; bases outside gene matches: 16. Germline CDR1 reads SNHLY; CDR2 reads FYNNEI. The CDR3 is 18 residues long.

The chain links TRBV6-5 to TRBJ1-5; TRBD1 matches 11 bases. With 6 bases clipped from V and 7 bases from J, the junction kept 5 bases outside the gene matches. The germline V gene encodes CDR1 MNHEY and CDR2 SVGAGI. This CDR3 has 14 residues. CDR3 loop: CASRGQGVGQPQHF. Written as DNA, the CDR3 is TGTGCCAGCAGGGGACAGGGGGTGGGGCAGCCCCAGCATTTT.

The chain joins TRBV28 to TRBJ2-7, with TRBD1 identical over 9 bases. Per germline, CDR1 MDHEN and CDR2 SYDVKM. The CDR3 has 15 residues. J gave up 2 bases and V 6 bases, and 8 bases lay outside the gene matches. The CDR3 protein is CASSTPGTGTYEQYF. The CDR3 DNA follows: TGTGCCAGCAGCACCCCCGGGACAGGGACCTACGAGCAGTACTTC.

The V gene is TRBV19, the J gene TRBJ1-4; TRBD1 aligns across 8 bases. Germline V lookup: CDR1 LNHDA, CDR2 SQIVND (reference sequence). The ends lost 10 bases at V and 8 bases at J; junction bases unmatched: 12. This CDR3 spans 14 amino acids. The CDR3 nucleotides read TGTGCCACCCGTCAGGGGGCTCTCGGGGAAAAACTGTTTTTT. This gives the protein CATRQGALGEKLFF.

The chain carries TRBV13 and TRBJ1-5, with D possibly matching TRBD1 (5 bases). The germline gives CDR1 PRHDT, CDR2 FYEKMQ (reference sequence). V was pared by 2 bases and J by 5 bases, with 19 bases between. There are 17 residues in the CDR3. The CDR3 DNA is TGTGCCAGCAGCTTAAAAGGGGCGGGGGTGAGGGATCAGCCCCAGCATTTT. This translates into CASSLKGAGVRDQPQHF.

The chain recombines TRBV18 with TRBJ1-2, with D possibly TRBD1 on 6 matching bases. CDR3 length: 15 amino acids. Germline CDR1 is KGHSH and CDR2 is LQKENI. Trimming cost V 3 bases and J 7 bases, with 18 bases left between them. The CDR3, as DNA: TGTGCCAGCTCACCTCAAAAGACAGGTTCGGCTGGCTACACCTTC. The encoded protein is CASSPQKTGSAGYTF.

The chain has TRBV10-1 and TRBJ1-5, with D possibly being TRBD1 (6 bases). There are 18 residues in the CDR3. The germline V gene has CDR1 WNHNN and CDR2 SYGVQD (reference sequence). V was shortened by 7 bases and J by 0 bases, with 22 bases between the two germline ends. CDR3 nucleotide sequence: TGCGCCAGCATTCTCGGAAGGACAGTTTTCTATAGCAATCAGCCCCAGCATTTT. Translation gives CASILGRTVFYSNQPQHF.

This clone has only one observation. V and J are TRBV27 and TRBJ2-5; tentatively, D is TRBD2 (6 bases). The ends were cut back, 2 bases at V and 1 base at J, with 11 bases in the middle. The CDR3 is made up of 15 amino acids. Germline lookup yields CDR1 MNHEY and CDR2 SMNVEV (reference sequence). CDR3 DNA: TGTGCCAGCAGTTTACGGGGGAGCCTCCAAGAGACCCAGTACTTC. Encoded protein: CASSLRGSLQETQYF.

The chain carries TRBV7-9 and TRBJ2-5, with 8 bases identical to TRBD1. Trimming took 5 bases from V and 5 from J; bases not matched to a gene: 10. The CDR3 covers 15 residues. The germline gives CDR1 SEHNR, CDR2 FQNEAQ (reference sequence). The CDR3 region is CASSRPGGRSETQYF. In DNA, the CDR3 is TGTGCCAGCAGCCGACCAGGGGGCCGGAGTGAGACCCAGTACTTC.

The chain combines TRBV5-1 with TRBJ2-1, with 11 bases aligning to TRBD2. The CDR3 is made up of 15 amino acids. J gave up 5 bases and V 2 bases, and 3 bases lay outside the gene matches. Germline V gives CDR1 SGHRS, CDR2 YFSETQ. The chain's CDR3 is CASSFSGGVNNEQFF. The CDR3 bases are TGCGCCAGCAGCTTTAGCGGGGGGGTCAACAATGAGCAGTTCTTC.